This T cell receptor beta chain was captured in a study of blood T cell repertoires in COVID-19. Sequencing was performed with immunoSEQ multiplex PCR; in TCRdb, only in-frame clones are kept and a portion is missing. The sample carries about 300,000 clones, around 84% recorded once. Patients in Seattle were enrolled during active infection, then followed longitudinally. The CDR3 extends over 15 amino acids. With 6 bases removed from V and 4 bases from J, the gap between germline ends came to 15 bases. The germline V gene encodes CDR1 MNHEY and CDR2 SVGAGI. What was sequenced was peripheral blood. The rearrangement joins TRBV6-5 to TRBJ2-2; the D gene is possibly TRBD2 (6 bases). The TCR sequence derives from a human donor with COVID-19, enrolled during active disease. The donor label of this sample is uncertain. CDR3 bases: TGTGCCAGCAGATATAGCGGAGCGGGCACCGGGGAGCTGTTTTTT. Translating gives CASRYSGAGTGELFF.